This T cell receptor (beta chain) was identified in a study of radiation and T cells in renal cell carcinoma. Produced via immunoSEQ multiplex PCR; TCRdb's table is partial and in-frame only. The sample has some 64,000 clones, about 80% seen once. This CDR3 region has 13 residues. With V trimmed by 7 bases and J by 3 bases, 4 bases remained unmatched. Germline V gives CDR1 SNHLY, CDR2 FYNNEI. Specified time point: blood 4 weeks post-SBRT, at nephrectomy. Treatment meaning: 15 Gy SBRT to primary tumor, nephrectomy 4 weeks later. Nephrectomy followed 15 Gy stereotactic body radiation by 4 weeks. The patient's renal cell carcinoma had clear cell pathology.

This receptor was taken from a man aged 55 to 70 with renal cell carcinoma. The genes are TRBV2 and TRBJ2-5, with 8 nucleotides matching TRBD1. The material was blood, obtained from a patient whose treatment included radiotherapy and nephrectomy. As DNA, the CDR3 is TGTGCCAGCAACTTGGACAGGGAAGAGACCCAGTACTTC. Amino acids: CASNLDREETQYF.